The rows below give T cell receptor beta chains drawn from one sample of a study of CD8+CD57+ T cells in acquired aplastic anemia. Via MiXCR, TCRdb re-called the reads, giving one row per CDR3 protein. The sample shows about 220,000 distinct CDR3 sequences, about a third of them seen only once. The specimen was sorted CD4+, CD8+, or CD8+CD57+ T cells (not recorded which) from PBMCs. Receptor source: a human donor in good health, serving as a control. The CDR3 runs from the conserved cysteine through the conserved F or W. The order of the fields is V gene, clone size, J gene, D gene, CDR3 protein, CDR3 DNA. The D gene is left open where the match is weak. Not every row has a clone size; where given, it reads once, few, many or a size class.

V: TRBV9; size: once; J: TRBJ2-7; D: TRBD1; CDR3: CASSVGQGASYEQYF; DNA: TGTGCCAGCAGCGTGGGACAGGGGGCGTCCTACGAGCAGTACTTC
V: TRBV9; size: many; J: TRBJ2-3; D: NA; CDR3: CASSVVSAGGTDTQYF; DNA: TGTGCCAGCAGCGTAGTCTCGGCAGGAGGCACAGATACGCAGTATTTT
V: TRBV7-9; size: few; J: TRBJ1-5; D: NA; CDR3: CASSSGTGGTGPQHF; DNA: TGTGCCAGCAGCTCCGGGACCGGGGGGACGGGGCCCCAGCATTTT
V: TRBV7-9; size: NA; J: TRBJ1-1; D: TRBD1; CDR3: CASRQQGADTEALF; DNA: TGTGCCAGCAGACAACAGGGGGCGGACACTGAAGCTCTCTTT
V: TRBV12-3/TRBV12-4; size: few; J: TRBJ2-1; D: NA; CDR3: CASSSPPRGPSYNEQFF; DNA: TGTGCCAGCAGTTCTCCCCCTCGGGGGCCCTCCTACAATGAGCAGTTCTTC
V: TRBV5-1; size: NA; J: TRBJ2-2; D: NA; CDR3: CASSNPPRGTGELFF; DNA: TGCGCCAGCAGCAACCCACCGCGGGGCACCGGGGAGCTGTTTTTT
V: TRBV6-1; size: few; J: TRBJ2-7; D: NA; CDR3: CASSVRVLYEQYF; DNA: TGTGCCAGCAGTGTTAGGGTTCTCTACGAGCAGTACTTC
V: TRBV9; size: few; J: TRBJ2-3; D: NA; CDR3: CASTKKSGSADTQYF; DNA: TGTGCCAGCACCAAAAAAAGCGGTTCCGCAGATACGCAGTATTTT
V: TRBV19; size: many; J: TRBJ2-3; D: NA; CDR3: CASSSSGTNRVTDTQYF; DNA: TGTGCCAGTAGTTCGTCCGGGACTAACAGGGTCACAGATACGCAGTATTTT
V: TRBV18; size: few; J: TRBJ1-2; D: NA; CDR3: CASSPGLGGDYGYTF; DNA: TGTGCCAGCTCACCGGGCCTAGGGGGGGACTATGGCTACACCTTC
V: TRBV6-5; size: few; J: TRBJ2-7; D: NA; CDR3: CASSYEGTGIYEQYF; DNA: TGTGCCAGCAGTTACGAAGGGACTGGTATATACGAGCAGTACTTC
V: TRBV11-2; size: NA; J: TRBJ2-1; D: TRBD1; CDR3: CASSFGQGYYNEQFF; DNA: TGTGCCAGCAGCTTCGGACAGGGCTACTACAATGAGCAGTTCTTC
V: TRBV19; size: many; J: TRBJ2-6; D: NA; CDR3: CASSIPEPGANVLTF; DNA: TGTGCCAGTAGTATACCTGAACCAGGGGCCAACGTCCTGACTTTC
V: TRBV19; size: many; J: TRBJ2-2; D: NA; CDR3: CASSIGRYANTGELFF; DNA: TGTGCCAGTAGTATAGGCAGGTACGCGAACACCGGGGAGCTGTTTTTT
V: TRBV5-1; size: many; J: TRBJ2-5; D: TRBD2; CDR3: CASSLVGLAGGEIQYF; DNA: TGCGCCAGCAGCTTGGTAGGCCTAGCGGGAGGAGAGATCCAGTACTTC
V: TRBV2; size: once; J: TRBJ1-1; D: TRBD1; CDR3: CASMNRGNTEAFF; DNA: TGTGCCAGCATGAACAGGGGAAACACTGAAGCTTTCTTT
V: TRBV13; size: many; J: TRBJ1-2; D: TRBD1; CDR3: CASRKYGQGAGGYTF; DNA: TGTGCCAGCAGAAAATACGGACAGGGGGCGGGTGGCTACACCTTC
V: TRBV6-1; size: few; J: TRBJ2-2; D: NA; CDR3: CASSITGELFF; DNA: TGTGCCAGCAGCATAACCGGGGAGCTGTTTTTT
V: TRBV12-3/TRBV12-4; size: many; J: TRBJ1-3; D: NA; CDR3: CASSFAGNTIYF; DNA: TGTGCCAGCAGTTTCGCTGGAAACACCATATATTTT
V: TRBV7-2; size: NA; J: TRBJ1-6; D: NA; CDR3: CASSLPEGASSYNSPLHF; DNA: TGTGCCAGCAGCTTACCCGAAGGGGCCAGCTCCTATAATTCACCCCTCCACTTT
V: TRBV10-3; size: many; J: TRBJ1-2; D: NA; CDR3: CAIHGVGLYGYTF; DNA: TGTGCCATCCATGGGGTAGGGCTCTATGGCTACACCTTC
V: TRBV15; size: many; J: TRBJ1-4; D: NA; CDR3: CATSRTVANEKLFF; DNA: TGTGCCACCAGCAGGACAGTCGCTAATGAAAAACTGTTTTTT
V: TRBV4-2; size: many; J: TRBJ2-3; D: NA; CDR3: CASSQGGATDTQYF; DNA: TGTGCCAGCAGCCAAGGCGGGGCAACAGATACGCAGTATTTT
V: TRBV12-3/TRBV12-4; size: many; J: TRBJ2-5; D: NA; CDR3: CASSLRGETQYF; DNA: TGTGCCAGCAGCTTGAGGGGAGAGACCCAGTACTTC
V: TRBV12-3/TRBV12-4; size: NA; J: TRBJ2-4; D: NA; CDR3: CASSLQGVQYF; DNA: TGTGCCAGCAGTCTTCAGGGAGTTCAGTACTTC
V: TRBV29-1; size: NA; J: TRBJ2-7; D: TRBD2; CDR3: CSVEDRLAGGYEQYF; DNA: TGCAGCGTTGAAGATCGCCTAGCGGGAGGATACGAGCAGTACTTC
V: TRBV5-1; size: many; J: TRBJ1-2; D: NA; CDR3: CASSWQGSGYTF; DNA: TGCGCCAGCAGCTGGCAGGGGAGCGGCTACACCTTC
V: TRBV5-1; size: many; J: TRBJ2-7; D: TRBD2; CDR3: CASSLLAGGNYEQYF; DNA: TGCGCCAGCAGCCTCTTAGCGGGAGGAAACTACGAGCAGTACTTC
V: TRBV20-1; size: NA; J: TRBJ1-2; D: NA; CDR3: CSAPSRTPDIRGELGYTF; DNA: TGCAGTGCCCCCAGCCGGACCCCAGATATTCGGGGAGAGCTAGGCTACACCTTC
V: TRBV20-1; size: many; J: TRBJ1-2; D: NA; CDR3: CSASANFYGYTF; DNA: TGCAGTGCTAGCGCCAACTTCTATGGCTACACCTTC
V: TRBV9; size: many; J: TRBJ2-3; D: NA; CDR3: CASSVLPSTDTQYF; DNA: TGTGCCAGCAGCGTTCTGCCTAGCACAGATACGCAGTATTTT
V: TRBV5-1; size: NA; J: TRBJ2-6; D: TRBD1; CDR3: CASSWTGSSGANVLTF; DNA: TGCGCCAGCAGCTGGACAGGGTCGTCTGGGGCCAACGTCCTGACTTTC
V: TRBV11-3; size: NA; J: TRBJ2-3; D: NA; CDR3: CASSLQTEVADTQYF; DNA: TGTGCCAGCAGCTTACAGACCGAGGTCGCGGATACGCAGTATTTT
V: TRBV5-1; size: NA; J: TRBJ2-5; D: TRBD2; CDR3: CASSFPFLAGGPGVSETQYF; DNA: TGCGCCAGCAGCTTCCCTTTTTTAGCGGGAGGGCCGGGTGTATCAGAGACCCAGTACTTC
V: TRBV2; size: few; J: TRBJ2-7; D: TRBD2; CDR3: CASSGTSGDSYEQYF; DNA: TGTGCCAGCAGTGGGACTAGCGGCGATTCCTACGAGCAGTACTTC
V: TRBV19; size: many; J: TRBJ1-6; D: NA; CDR3: CASRMSSYNSPLHF; DNA: TGTGCCAGTAGAATGAGCTCCTATAATTCACCCCTCCACTTT
V: TRBV30; size: many; J: TRBJ1-2; D: NA; CDR3: CAWSDILSGYTF; DNA: TGTGCCTGGTCAGATATCCTGAGTGGCTACACCTTC
V: TRBV9; size: NA; J: TRBJ1-1; D: NA; CDR3: CASRFGVYVGAFF; DNA: TGTGCCAGCAGGTTCGGGGTCTATGTTGGAGCTTTCTTT
V: TRBV2; size: many; J: TRBJ2-7; D: NA; CDR3: CASSEALPHSYEQYF; DNA: TGTGCCAGCAGTGAAGCGCTGCCCCACTCCTACGAGCAGTACTTC
V: TRBV5-5; size: many; J: TRBJ2-3; D: TRBD2; CDR3: CASSLLAGDTSTDTQYF; DNA: TGTGCCAGCAGCTTGCTAGCGGGGGACACATCCACAGATACGCAGTATTTT